This T cell receptor (beta chain) was sequenced during a study of identical twins. Findings and caveats of the study: Weaker excess twin sharing was observed in beta out-of-frame sequences. A partial confounding effect on zero-insertion analyses could come from invariant MAIT and iNKT cells.

V was pared by 0 bases and J by 6 bases, with 3 bases of the junction left unmatched. Germline loops: CDR1 KGHSH, CDR2 LQKENI. The CDR3 loop spans 15 amino acids. As concerns this clonotype: Its antigen remains unknown.

Template switching supplied a universal primer site; unique molecular identifiers were carried on the cDNA. TCRdb called the 5' RACE reads again in MiXCR, with one record for every CDR3 protein. The repertoire has under 300,000 distinct CDR3 sequences, around 15% of them found once; the top ten carry around 8.9%. The receptor's source is a woman aged 18-29 years in good health. Sequencing used memory (CD45RO+) T cells sorted from blood. The rearrangement links TRBV18 to TRBJ2-3; 10 nucleotides line up with TRBD1. The CDR3 sequence: CASSPPTGGMDTQYF. Here the CDR3 DNA reads TGTGCCAGCTCACCACCGACAGGGGGCATGGATACGCAGTATTTT.